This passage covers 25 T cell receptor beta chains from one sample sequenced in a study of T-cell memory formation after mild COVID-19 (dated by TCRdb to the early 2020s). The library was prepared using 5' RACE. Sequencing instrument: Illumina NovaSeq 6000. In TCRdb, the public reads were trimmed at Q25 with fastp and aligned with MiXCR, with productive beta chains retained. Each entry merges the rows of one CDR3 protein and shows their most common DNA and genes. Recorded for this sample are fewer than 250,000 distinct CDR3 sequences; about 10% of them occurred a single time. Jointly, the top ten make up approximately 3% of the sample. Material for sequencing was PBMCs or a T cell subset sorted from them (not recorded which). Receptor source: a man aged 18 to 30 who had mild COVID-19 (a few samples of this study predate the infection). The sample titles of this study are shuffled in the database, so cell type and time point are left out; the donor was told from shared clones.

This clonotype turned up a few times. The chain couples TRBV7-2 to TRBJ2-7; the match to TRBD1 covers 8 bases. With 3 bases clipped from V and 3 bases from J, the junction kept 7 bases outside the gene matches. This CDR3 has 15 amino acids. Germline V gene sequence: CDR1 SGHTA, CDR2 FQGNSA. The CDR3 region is CASSFNRGTGYEQYF. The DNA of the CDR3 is TGTGCCAGCAGCTTTAATAGAGGGACAGGCTACGAGCAGTACTTC.

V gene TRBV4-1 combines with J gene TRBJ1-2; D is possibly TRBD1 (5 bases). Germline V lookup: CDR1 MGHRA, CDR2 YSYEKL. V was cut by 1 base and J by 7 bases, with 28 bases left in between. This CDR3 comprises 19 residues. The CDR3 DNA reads TGCGCCAGCAGCCAAGGAATTGTCCTGGCAGTCATCCAAAGGGGTGGCTACACCTTC. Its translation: CASSQGIVLAVIQRGGYTF.

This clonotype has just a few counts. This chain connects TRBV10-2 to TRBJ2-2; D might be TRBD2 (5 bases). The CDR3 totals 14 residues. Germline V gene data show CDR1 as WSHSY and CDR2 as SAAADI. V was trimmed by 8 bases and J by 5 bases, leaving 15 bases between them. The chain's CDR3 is CASAPLLGTGELFF. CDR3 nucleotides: TGCGCCAGCGCCCCCTTACTAGGGACCGGGGAGCTGTTTTTT.

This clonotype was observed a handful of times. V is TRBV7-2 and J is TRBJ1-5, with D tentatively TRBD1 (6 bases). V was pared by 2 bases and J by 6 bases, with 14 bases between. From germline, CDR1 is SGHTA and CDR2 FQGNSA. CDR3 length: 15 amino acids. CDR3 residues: CASSLSWGGGQPQHF. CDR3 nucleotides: TGTGCCAGCAGCTTATCTTGGGGGGGCGGTCAGCCCCAGCATTTT.

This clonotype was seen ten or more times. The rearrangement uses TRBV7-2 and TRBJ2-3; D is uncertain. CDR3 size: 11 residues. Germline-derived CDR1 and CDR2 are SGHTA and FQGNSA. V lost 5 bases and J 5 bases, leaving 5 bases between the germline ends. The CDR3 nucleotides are TGTGCCAGCAGCCCGAGAGATACGCAGTATTTT. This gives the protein CASSPRDTQYF.

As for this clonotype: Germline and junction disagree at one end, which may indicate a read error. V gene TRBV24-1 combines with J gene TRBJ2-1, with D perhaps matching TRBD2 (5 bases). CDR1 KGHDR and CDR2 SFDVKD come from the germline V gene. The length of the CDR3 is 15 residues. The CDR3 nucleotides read TGTGCCACCAGTGATGCCGGGAACTCCTACACTGAGCAGTTCTTC. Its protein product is CATSDAGNSYTEQFF.

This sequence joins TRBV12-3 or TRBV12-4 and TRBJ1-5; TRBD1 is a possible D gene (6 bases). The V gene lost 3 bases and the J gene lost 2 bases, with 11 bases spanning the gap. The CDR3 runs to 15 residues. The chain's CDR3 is CASSFNRAGNQPQHF. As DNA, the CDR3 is TGTGCCAGCAGTTTTAACAGGGCAGGCAATCAGCCCCAGCATTTT.

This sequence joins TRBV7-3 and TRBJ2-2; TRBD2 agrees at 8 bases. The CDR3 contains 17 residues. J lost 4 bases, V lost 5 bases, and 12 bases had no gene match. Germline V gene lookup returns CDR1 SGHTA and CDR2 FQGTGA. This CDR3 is CASSPNRRGAGTGELFF. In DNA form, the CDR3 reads TGTGCCAGCAGCCCCAATCGGCGGGGGGCAGGCACCGGGGAGCTGTTTTTT.

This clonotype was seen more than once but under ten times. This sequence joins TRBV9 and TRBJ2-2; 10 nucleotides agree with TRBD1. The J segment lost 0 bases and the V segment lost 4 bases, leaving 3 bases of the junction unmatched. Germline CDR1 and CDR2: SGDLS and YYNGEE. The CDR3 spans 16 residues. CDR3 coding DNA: TGTGCCAGCAGCTTGACAGGGGGCCCGAACACCGGGGAGCTGTTTTTT. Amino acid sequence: CASSLTGGPNTGELFF.

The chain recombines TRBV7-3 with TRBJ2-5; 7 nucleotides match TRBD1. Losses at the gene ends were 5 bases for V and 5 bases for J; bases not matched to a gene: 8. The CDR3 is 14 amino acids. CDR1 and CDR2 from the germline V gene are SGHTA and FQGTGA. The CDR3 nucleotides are TGTGCCAGCAGCACCGACAGGGCCGGGGAGACCCAGTACTTC. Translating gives CASSTDRAGETQYF.

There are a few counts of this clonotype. The DNA of the CDR3 is TGTGCTATCCGGATAGGGTCTACAGGCACAGATACGCAGTATTTT. Its translation is CAIRIGSTGTDTQYF. This rearrangement joins TRBV7-2 to TRBJ2-3; D not resolved. Per the germline V gene, CDR1 is SGHTA and CDR2 is FQGNSA. The CDR3 extends over 15 amino acids.

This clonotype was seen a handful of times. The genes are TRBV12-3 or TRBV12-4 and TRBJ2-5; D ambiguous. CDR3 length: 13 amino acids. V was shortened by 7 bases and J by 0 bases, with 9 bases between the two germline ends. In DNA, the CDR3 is TGTGCCAGCACCCGGCAGAACCAAGAGACCCAGTACTTC. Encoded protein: CASTRQNQETQYF.

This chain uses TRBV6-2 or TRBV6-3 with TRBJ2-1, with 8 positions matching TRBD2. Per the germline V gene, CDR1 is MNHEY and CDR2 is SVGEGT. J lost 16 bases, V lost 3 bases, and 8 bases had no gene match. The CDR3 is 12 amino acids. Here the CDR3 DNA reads TGTGCCAGCAGTTATCTCGCGGGGGGCGCTTTCTTC. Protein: CASSYLAGGAFF.

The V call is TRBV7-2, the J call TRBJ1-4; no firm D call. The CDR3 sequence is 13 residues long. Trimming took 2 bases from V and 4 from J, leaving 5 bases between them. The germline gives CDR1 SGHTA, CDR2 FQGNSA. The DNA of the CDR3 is TGTGCCAGCAGCTTAAAGAATAATGAAAAACTGTTTTTT. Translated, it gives CASSLKNNEKLFF.

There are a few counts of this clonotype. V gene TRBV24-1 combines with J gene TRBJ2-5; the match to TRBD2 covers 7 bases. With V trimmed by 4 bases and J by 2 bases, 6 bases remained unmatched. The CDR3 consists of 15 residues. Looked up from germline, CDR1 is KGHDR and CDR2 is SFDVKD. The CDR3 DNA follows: TGTGCCACCAGTGACCCTAGCGGATCGCAAGAGACCCAGTACTTC. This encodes CATSDPSGSQETQYF.

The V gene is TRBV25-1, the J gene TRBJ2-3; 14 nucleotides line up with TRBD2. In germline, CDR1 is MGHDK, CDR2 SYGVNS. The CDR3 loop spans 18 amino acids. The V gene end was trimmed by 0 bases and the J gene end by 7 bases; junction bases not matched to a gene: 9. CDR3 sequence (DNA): TGTGCCAGCAGTGAATACAGTGGAAGGACTAGCGGGGGGTATACGCAGTATTTT. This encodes CASSEYSGRTSGGYTQYF.

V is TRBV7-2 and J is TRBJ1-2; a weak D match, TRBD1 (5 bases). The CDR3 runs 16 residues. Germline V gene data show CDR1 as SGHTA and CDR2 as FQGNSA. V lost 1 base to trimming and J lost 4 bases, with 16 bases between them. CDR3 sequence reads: CASSLGGFRGPYGYTF. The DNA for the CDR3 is TGTGCCAGCAGCTTAGGGGGATTCCGGGGCCCCTATGGCTACACCTTC.

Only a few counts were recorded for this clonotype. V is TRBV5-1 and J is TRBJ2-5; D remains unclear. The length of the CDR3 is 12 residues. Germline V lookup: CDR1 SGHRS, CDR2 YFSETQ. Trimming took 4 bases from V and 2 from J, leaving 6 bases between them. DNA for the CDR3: TGCGCCAGCAGCCAGATACAAGAGACCCAGTACTTC. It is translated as CASSQIQETQYF.

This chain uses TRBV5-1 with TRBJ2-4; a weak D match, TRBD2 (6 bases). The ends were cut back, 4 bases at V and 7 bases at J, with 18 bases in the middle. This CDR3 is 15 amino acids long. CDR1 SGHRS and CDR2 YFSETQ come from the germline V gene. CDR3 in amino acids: CASSRSRGGENIQYF. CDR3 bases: TGCGCCAGCAGCCGCAGCCGAGGCGGGGAGAACATTCAGTACTTC.

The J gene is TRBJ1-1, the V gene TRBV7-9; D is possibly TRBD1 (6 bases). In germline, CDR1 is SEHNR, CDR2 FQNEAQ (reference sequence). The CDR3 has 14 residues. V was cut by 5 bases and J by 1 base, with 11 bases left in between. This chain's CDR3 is CASSAVGGNTEAFF. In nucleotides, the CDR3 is TGTGCCAGCAGCGCTGTAGGGGGGAACACTGAAGCTTTCTTT.

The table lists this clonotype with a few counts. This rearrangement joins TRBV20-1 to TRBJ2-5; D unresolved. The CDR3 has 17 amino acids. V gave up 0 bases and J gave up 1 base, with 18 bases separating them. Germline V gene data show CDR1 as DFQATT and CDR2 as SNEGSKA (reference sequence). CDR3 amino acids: CSARDRVKPSTQETQYF. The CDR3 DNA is TGCAGTGCTAGAGATCGCGTAAAGCCATCAACCCAAGAGACCCAGTACTTC.

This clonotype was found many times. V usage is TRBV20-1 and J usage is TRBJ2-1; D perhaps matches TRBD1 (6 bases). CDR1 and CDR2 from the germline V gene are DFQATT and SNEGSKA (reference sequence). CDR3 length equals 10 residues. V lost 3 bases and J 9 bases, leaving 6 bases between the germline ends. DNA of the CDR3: TGCAGTGCTAGGGGGGCTGAGCAGTTCTTC. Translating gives CSARGAEQFF.

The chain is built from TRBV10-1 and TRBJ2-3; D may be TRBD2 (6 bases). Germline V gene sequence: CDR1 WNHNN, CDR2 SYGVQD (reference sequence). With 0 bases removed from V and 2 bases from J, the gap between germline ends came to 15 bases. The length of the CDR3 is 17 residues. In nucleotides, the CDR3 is TGCGCCAGCAGTGAGTCAGGAAGGACTACCATCACAGATACGCAGTATTTT. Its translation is CASSESGRTTITDTQYF.

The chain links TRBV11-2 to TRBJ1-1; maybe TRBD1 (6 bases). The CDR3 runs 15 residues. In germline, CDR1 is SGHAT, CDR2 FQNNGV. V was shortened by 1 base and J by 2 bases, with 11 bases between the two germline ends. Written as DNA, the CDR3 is TGTGCCAGCAGCTTAGTGGGGGGGCATAACACTGAAGCTTTCTTT. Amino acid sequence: CASSLVGGHNTEAFF.

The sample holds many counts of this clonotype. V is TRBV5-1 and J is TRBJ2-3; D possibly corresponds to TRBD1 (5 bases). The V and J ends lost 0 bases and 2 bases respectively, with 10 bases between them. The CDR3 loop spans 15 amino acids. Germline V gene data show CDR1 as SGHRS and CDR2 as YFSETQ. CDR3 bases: TGCGCCAGCAGCTTGGGGGCGACAGACACAGATACGCAGTATTTT. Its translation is CASSLGATDTDTQYF.